There are a few counts of the clone carrying this TCR beta chain. The antigen is undetermined. Whenever a sample was processed, at least 6.5 million PBMCs were isolated. The data derive from a study of blood T cells in healthy people across ages. Study-wide points: Considered underestimates were the diversity estimates obtained from one million T cells.

This CDR3 has 14 amino acids. Germline values: CDR1 DFQATT, CDR2 SNEGSKA (reference sequence). With 0 bases removed from V and 2 bases from J, the gap between germline ends came to 11 bases. The use of a sample-barcoded 5' primer and a J-beta primer mix characterized a second PCR of roughly 6 to 11 cycles. Every sample returned 2.5 million or more CDR3-containing paired-end reads. TCRdb independently ran MiXCR on the 5' RACE reads; one entry per CDR3 protein. This sample has about 780,000 distinct CDR3 sequences, with 46% found just once. The clonotype originates from a man older than 75 in good health. Source material: blood. The J gene is TRBJ2-7, the V gene TRBV20-1; D remains ambiguous. The CDR3 nucleotides read TGCAGTGCTAGAGACTCTCTAACAACCTACGAGCAGTACTTC. This translates into CSARDSLTTYEQYF.